This T cell receptor (beta chain) was found in a study of blood T cell repertoires in COVID-19. Measured with immunoSEQ multiplex PCR; TCRdb has only the in-frame clones, and not every one. The table shows 200,000 to 300,000 clones, with around 88% occurring only once. The V gene's germline CDR1 is SNHLY and CDR2 FYNNEI. Trimming cost V 4 bases and J 2 bases, with 10 bases left between them. The CDR3 sequence is 14 residues long. Input material: peripheral blood. The sequence was collected from a woman aged 30 to 39 with COVID-19, enrolled during active disease. V is TRBV2 and J is TRBJ2-3, with D unresolved. The CDR3 region is CASSGHFLTDTQYF. DNA of the CDR3: TGTGCCAGCAGTGGTCACTTCCTCACAGATACGCAGTATTTT. Supplemented by reference TRBV2 and TRBJ2-3, the full variable domain reads EPEVTQTPSHQVTQMGQEVILRCVPISNHLYFYWYRQILGQKVEFLVSFYNNEISEKSEIFDDQFSVERPDGSNFTLKIRSTKLEDSAMYFCASSGHFLTDTQYFGPGTRLTVL.